This TCR beta chain was obtained from a study of blood T cell repertoires in COVID-19. The overall study: Sites across the United States, Italy and Spain contributed samples from acute and convalescent COVID-19. PBMCs, B-cell-depleted T cells, or T cells were the source of the cDNA or gDNA that made up the material.

Germline CDR1 is SGHTA and CDR2 is FQGNSA. The CDR3 runs 15 residues. The trim removed 4 bases at V and 6 bases at J, leaving 3 bases unmatched. Methods used by the authors: Reference gene primer amplification gave nucleated cell count estimates. TCRdb's table, derived via immunoSEQ multiplex PCR, lists solely in-frame clones and lacks some. That table furnishes V, J and clone size, whereas the DNA furnished D and trimming. The sample records under 95,000 clones, more than 80% being singletons. This clone was seen a single time. The source is a woman at least 80 years old with acute or convalescent COVID-19. The J gene is TRBJ2-2, the V gene TRBV7-2, with 12 bases matching TRBD2. Sequenced: peripheral blood. The CDR3 reads CASSSSSGRAGELFF. The CDR3 region has the DNA TGTGCCAGCAGCTCATCTAGCGGGAGGGCCGGGGAGCTGTTTTTT.